The source of this T cell receptor (beta chain) is a study of beta chain features in type 1 diabetes. For the study at large: All samples together contributed 90 million to 110 million sorted cells for examination.

This clone was seen more than once but under ten times. Each population that was sorted was more than 98% pure. Since all of the isolated RNA was reverse transcribed, expressed TCRB transcripts were what got sequenced. TCRdb's table, derived via immunoSEQ multiplex PCR, lists solely in-frame clones and lacks some. This table holds some 250,000 clones, 27% found once. The CDR3 has 15 residues. CDR1 is SGHTA, CDR2 FQGNSA, per germline. With 5 bases clipped from V and 3 bases from J, the junction kept 6 bases outside the gene matches. The receptor was isolated from a young man in good health. Source material: central memory CD4+ T cells from blood. The chain couples TRBV7-2 to TRBJ2-3, with 9 bases fitting TRBD2. The CDR3 loop is CASSPGTSRTDTQYF. CDR3 DNA: TGTGCCAGCAGCCCCGGGACTAGCAGGACAGATACGCAGTATTTT.